The 10 T cell receptor beta chains below all came from one sample that was sequenced in a study of blood T cell repertoires in COVID-19. Method: immunoSEQ multiplex PCR; TCRdb's copy keeps in-frame clones and lacks some. The profile covers 350,000 to 550,000 clones, with 75% to 90% appearing a single time and roughly 1.1% taken by the ten largest. The sample was PBMCs or T cells enriched from blood (not recorded which). All receptors come from a young man who had recovered from COVID-19.

The table lists this clone with a count of one. The rearrangement joins TRBV5-4 to TRBJ1-1; D gene ambiguous. The V end was cut by 0 bases, the J end by 1 base, with 4 bases between. CDR3 size: 13 residues. CDR1 is SGHNT and CDR2 is YYREEE in the germline V gene (reference sequence). CDR3 region: CASSLEQNTEAFF. In nucleotides, the CDR3 is TGTGCCAGCAGCTTGGAACAGAACACTGAAGCTTTCTTT.

Regarding this clone: Additional DNA sequences in this sample encode the identical CDR3. This chain uses TRBV30 with TRBJ2-6; TRBD1 aligns across 7 bases. J lost 4 bases, V lost 5 bases, and 5 bases had no gene match. The CDR3 covers 14 residues. Germline values: CDR1 GTSNPN, CDR2 SVGIG (reference sequence). The CDR3 sequence is CAWSTGTGANVLTF. Here the CDR3 DNA reads TGTGCCTGGTCGACAGGGACCGGGGCCAACGTCCTGACTTTC. Variable domain in full (rest from reference TRBV30 and TRBJ2-6): SQTIHQWPATLVQPVGSPLSLECTVEGTSNPNLYWYRQAAGRGLQLLFYSVGIGQISSEVPQNLSASRPQDRQFILSSKKLLLSDSGFYLCAWSTGTGANVLTFGAGSRLTVL.

The chain recombines TRBV18 with TRBJ2-1, with 10 bases lining up with TRBD1. From germline, CDR1 is KGHSH and CDR2 LQKENI. V was pared by 5 bases and J by 3 bases, with 4 bases of the junction left unmatched. This CDR3 comprises 15 residues. CDR3 in amino acids: CASSSGQGLYNEQFF. The CDR3 coding sequence is TGTGCCAGCTCATCGGGACAGGGGCTCTACAATGAGCAGTTCTTC.

In DNA, the CDR3 is TGTGCCAGCACCCCCGAAGCGGGGGACTACAATGAGCAGTTCTTC. It specifies CASTPEAGDYNEQFF. The chain carries TRBV5-5 and TRBJ2-1, with 8 nucleotides matching TRBD2. The V segment lost 6 bases and the J segment 3 bases; nucleotides outside the gene matches: 8. CDR3 size: 15 residues. Germline CDR1 is SGHKS and CDR2 is YYEKEE (reference sequence).

The V call is TRBV9, the J call TRBJ2-3, with TRBD1 matching over 7 bases. The CDR3 covers 15 residues. Germline CDR1 SGDLS, CDR2 YYNGEE. Trimming cost V 3 bases and J 2 bases; bases outside gene matches: 6. CDR3 loop: CASSARQGTTDTQYF. Written as DNA, the CDR3 is TGTGCCAGCAGCGCACGACAGGGAACCACAGATACGCAGTATTTT.

The chain is built from TRBV10-3 and TRBJ2-3; 9 nucleotides line up with TRBD2. The germline gives CDR1 ENHRY, CDR2 SYGVKD. CDR3 length: 19 amino acids. V was clipped by 0 bases and J by 7 bases; unmatched bases: 17. As DNA, the CDR3 is TGTGCCATCAGTGAGTCGAAACAAGGGGATAGCGGGAGTAAGAATACGCAGTATTTT. Encoded protein: CAISESKQGDSGSKNTQYF.

This clone was counted many times. The rearrangement uses TRBV6-4 and TRBJ2-1, with 12 bases fitting TRBD2. CDR3 length equals 15 residues. The germline V gene encodes CDR1 MRHNA and CDR2 SNTAGT. Trimming took 0 bases from V and 6 from J; bases not matched to a gene: 0. CDR3 region: CASSDSTSGSNEQFF. The CDR3 nucleotides read TGTGCCAGCAGTGACTCGACTAGCGGGAGCAATGAGCAGTTCTTC.

The chain couples TRBV2 to TRBJ1-1, with D unclear. This CDR3 is built from 11 residues. Trimming stripped 8 bases from V and 9 bases from J, with 13 bases between. From germline, CDR1 is SNHLY and CDR2 FYNNEI. The CDR3 loop is CASGNHLKAFF. The CDR3 DNA is TGTGCCAGCGGCAACCATTTAAAAGCTTTCTTT.

This clone was seen more than once but under ten times. The rearrangement links TRBV4-2 to TRBJ2-1; D not resolved. Between the trimmed V and J ends, which lost 0 bases and 0 bases, there was a span of 12 bases. Germline-derived CDR1 and CDR2 are LGHNA and YNFKEQ. The CDR3 contains 17 residues. The CDR3, as DNA: TGTGCCAGCAGCCAAGATCTTCCCCAGATCTCCTACAATGAGCAGTTCTTC. Its protein is CASSQDLPQISYNEQFF.

The chain couples TRBV4-1 to TRBJ1-3; 7 positions agree with TRBD1. The V gene's germline CDR1 is MGHRA and CDR2 YSYEKL. The CDR3 runs 16 residues. Unmatched junction bases numbered 4, after V lost 2 bases and J lost 0 bases. CDR3 coding DNA: TGCGCCAGCAGCCAACGCCCAGGGGGCTCTGGAAACACCATATATTTT. Translation gives CASSQRPGGSGNTIYF.